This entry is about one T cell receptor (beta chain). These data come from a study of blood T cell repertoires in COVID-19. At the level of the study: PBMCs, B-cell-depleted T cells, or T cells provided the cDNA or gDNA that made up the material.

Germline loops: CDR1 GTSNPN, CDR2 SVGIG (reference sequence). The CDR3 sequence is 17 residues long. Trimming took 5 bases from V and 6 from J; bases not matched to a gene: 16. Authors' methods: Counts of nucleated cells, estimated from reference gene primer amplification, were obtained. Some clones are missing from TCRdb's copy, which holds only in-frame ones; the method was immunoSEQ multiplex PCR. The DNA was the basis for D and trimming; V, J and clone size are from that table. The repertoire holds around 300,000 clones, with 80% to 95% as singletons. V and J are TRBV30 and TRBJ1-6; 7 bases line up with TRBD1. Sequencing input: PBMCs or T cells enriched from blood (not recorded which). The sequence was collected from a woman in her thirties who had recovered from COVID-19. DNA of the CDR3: TGTGCCTGGTGTGGACAGAGGGCACCAGGGGGTAATTCACCCCTCCACTTT. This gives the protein CAWCGQRAPGGNSPLHF.